These T cell receptor beta chains were read from a single sample in a study of blood T cells in healthy people across ages. MiXCR, applied by TCRdb to the 5' RACE reads, yields one record per CDR3 protein. The table records about 640,000 distinct CDR3 sequences, roughly 50% of them present only once. The sequenced material came from blood. Receptor source: a man aged 60-69 years in good health. CDR3s include the opening cysteine and the closing phenylalanine or tryptophan. A D gene is named only where the DNA matches it firmly. The size of a clone is reported for some rows only, either as once, few or many, or as a class for expanded clones.

D	V	size	J	CDR3	DNA
TRBD1	TRBV20-1	.	TRBJ1-6	CSARPGQNNSPLHF	TGCAGTGCTAGACCGGGACAGAATAATTCACCCCTCCACTTT
.	TRBV14	few	TRBJ1-2	CASRQTGRYGYTF	TGTGCCAGCAGACAGACAGGACGGTATGGCTACACCTTC
TRBD1	TRBV29-1	few	TRBJ1-4	CSVSGTGNEKLFF	TGCAGCGTATCAGGGACAGGGAATGAAAAACTGTTTTTT
.	TRBV6-2/TRBV6-3	.	TRBJ1-1	CASSFRGPPTEAFF	TGTGCCAGCAGTTTTAGGGGCCCCCCCACTGAAGCTTTCTTT
TRBD2	TRBV12-3/TRBV12-4	.	TRBJ2-3	CASHGGGRGDTQYF	TGTGCCAGCCATGGCGGGGGGAGAGGAGATACGCAGTATTTT
.	TRBV6-2/TRBV6-3	.	TRBJ2-5	CAGSYSLEQYF	TGTGCCGGCAGTTACTCGCTAGAGCAGTACTTC
.	TRBV7-9	.	TRBJ1-1	CASSSGTLLGDEAFF	TGTGCCAGCAGCTCCGGGACCCTTTTGGGCGATGAAGCTTTCTTT
.	TRBV11-2	.	TRBJ2-6	CASSLGVGSGANVLTF	TGTGCCAGCAGCTTAGGGGTAGGGTCTGGGGCCAACGTCCTGACTTTC
.	TRBV12-3/TRBV12-4	.	TRBJ2-7	CASSSRPYEQYF	TGTGCCAGCAGTTCGAGACCCTACGAGCAGTACTTC
TRBD1	TRBV6-5	.	TRBJ2-1	CASRTGQGAGYNEQFF	TGTGCCAGCAGGACCGGACAGGGGGCAGGTTACAATGAGCAGTTCTTC
.	TRBV4-1	few	TRBJ2-1	CASSQDPKGLGPRNEQFF	TGCGCCAGCAGCCAAGACCCCAAGGGTCTCGGGCCCCGCAATGAGCAGTTCTTC
.	TRBV28	.	TRBJ1-2	CASNIQVANYGYTF	TGTGCCAGCAATATCCAGGTAGCTAACTATGGCTACACCTTC
TRBD1	TRBV7-2	.	TRBJ1-1	CASSPGTGGRDAFF	TGTGCCAGCAGCCCCGGGACAGGGGGAAGGGACGCTTTCTTT
.	TRBV20-1	.	TRBJ2-1	CSARGLVEQFF	TGCAGTGCTAGAGGACTTGTTGAGCAGTTCTTC
TRBD1	TRBV25-1	.	TRBJ2-5	CASSTGVETQYF	TGTGCCAGCAGTACAGGGGTCGAGACCCAGTACTTC
.	TRBV2	.	TRBJ2-7	CATSGIAWEQYF	TGTGCCACGTCAGGAATAGCCTGGGAGCAGTACTTC
TRBD2	TRBV27	.	TRBJ2-1	CASSSWTSGGPYNEQFF	TGTGCCAGCAGTTCCTGGACTAGCGGGGGGCCCTACAATGAGCAGTTCTTC
.	TRBV7-8	.	TRBJ1-1	CASTRSGDQQAFF	TGTGCCAGCACCCGTTCAGGAGACCAACAAGCTTTCTTT